Below, 15 T cell receptor beta chains from the same sample are listed, as sequenced in a study of T cell clusters in autoimmune cytopenias. TRB was amplified by touch-down multiplex PCR, primer pools A and B combined. After re-calling the multiplex PCR reads, TCRdb lists one entry per CDR3 protein, DNA absent. The sample's table shows a few thousand distinct CDR3 sequences. TRB amplification used around 0.25 ug of peripheral blood genomic DNA. Sample: peripheral blood. The origin of the receptors is a human donor with an autoimmune cytopenia or autoimmune hepatitis (not recorded which).

According to its frequency, this clonotype is medium-sized (0.01 to 0.1%). The chain is built from TRBV19 and TRBJ2-7; TCRdb indicates TRBD2, and absent DNA this call remains unverified. The V gene's germline CDR1 is LNHDA and CDR2 SQIVND (reference sequence). The CDR3 consists of 15 residues. CDR3 loop: CASSPGGGGTYEQYF. Based on the CDR3 plus reference TRBV19 and TRBJ2-7, the full variable domain is DGGITQSPKYLFRKEGQNVTLSCEQNLNHDAMYWYRQDPGQGLRLIYYSQIVNDFQKGDIAEGYSVSREKKESFPLTVTSAQKNPTAFYLCASSPGGGGTYEQYFGPGTRLTVT.

This clonotype is deemed medium-sized by its frequency. This chain links TRBV27 with TRBJ1-4; TCRdb gives TRBD1 as the D gene, but with no DNA this cannot be confirmed. CDR1 MNHEY and CDR2 SMNVEV come from the germline V gene (reference sequence). The CDR3 contains 15 residues. Here the CDR3 reads CASSSPQGGGEKLFF.

By frequency, this clonotype registers medium-sized. The V gene is TRBV12-3 or TRBV12-4, the J gene TRBJ1-6; TCRdb indicates TRBD1, and absent DNA this call remains unverified. The CDR3 contains 14 residues. The CDR3 loop is CASSFGRGAAPLHF.

This clonotype is deemed medium-sized by its frequency. V usage is TRBV5-6 and J usage is TRBJ2-3; TCRdb's D call, TRBD1, is unchecked because there is no DNA. Per germline, CDR1 SGHDT and CDR2 YYEEEE. The CDR3 consists of 14 residues. The CDR3 sequence: CASSLGQVTDTQYF.

This clonotype ranks as medium-sized in terms of frequency. J is TRBJ2-7 and V is TRBV18; as DNA is missing, the TRBD1 call by TCRdb cannot be tested. The length of the CDR3 is 15 residues. Germline assignment: CDR1 KGHSH and CDR2 LQKENI. This CDR3 reads CASSPGWDRAYEQYF.

The V gene is TRBV11-2, the J gene TRBJ2-3; the D call from TCRdb, TRBD2, cannot be confirmed without DNA. CDR3 length: 13 residues. CDR1 SGHAT and CDR2 FQNNGV come from the germline V gene. CDR3 loop: CASSLGGSRTQYF.

In terms of frequency, this clonotype is medium-sized (0.01 to 0.1%). This chain uses TRBV13 with TRBJ2-1; the D gene TCRdb calls, TRBD1, cannot be checked with no DNA. CDR3 length: 15 residues. CDR1 PRHDT and CDR2 FYEKMQ come from the germline V gene (reference sequence). The CDR3: CASSTDRGPRNEQFF. The variable domain in full, completed from reference TRBV13 and TRBJ2-1, reads AAGVIQSPRHLIKEKRETATLKCYPIPRHDTVYWYQQGPGQDPQFLISFYEKMQSDKGSIPDRFSAQQFSDYHSELNMSSLELGDSALYFCASSTDRGPRNEQFFGPGTRLTVL.

Judged by frequency, this clonotype is medium-sized. The chain employs TRBV19 and TRBJ1-6; TCRdb's D call, TRBD1, is unchecked because there is no DNA. Germline V gene lookup returns CDR1 LNHDA and CDR2 SQIVND (reference sequence). The CDR3 totals 14 residues. CDR3 in amino acids: CASSITGWNSPLHF.

The V and J genes are TRBV19 and TRBJ1-6; TCRdb names TRBD1, which stays unverified in the absence of DNA. CDR1 and CDR2 (germline): LNHDA, SQIVND (reference sequence). The CDR3 spans 15 residues. This CDR3 is CASSTGQGATSPLHF.

In terms of frequency, this clonotype is medium-sized. The chain links TRBV19 to TRBJ2-7. The length of the CDR3 is 15 residues. Germline V lookup: CDR1 LNHDA, CDR2 SQIVND (reference sequence). CDR3 in amino acids: CASKIAALGSYEQYF.

This clonotype is classed as medium-sized by frequency. V and J are TRBV18 and TRBJ2-3; TCRdb names TRBD2, which stays unverified in the absence of DNA. This CDR3 has 16 amino acids. Germline V CDR1 and CDR2: KGHSH, LQKENI. CDR3 in amino acids: CASSPRGRTSTDTQYF.

The rearrangement links TRBV12-3 or TRBV12-4 to TRBJ2-3; there is no DNA to check the TCRdb D call of TRBD1. This CDR3 spans 15 amino acids. This chain's CDR3 is CASGPGQPSTDTQYF.

The V and J genes are TRBV20-1 and TRBJ1-4. The CDR3 consists of 14 residues. Germline lookup yields CDR1 DFQATT and CDR2 SNEGSKA (reference sequence). The CDR3 sequence: CSAFLHATNEKLFF.

This clonotype ranks as medium-sized in terms of frequency. The chain is built from TRBV6-5 and TRBJ1-6. The CDR3 length is 14 residues. Germline CDR1 and CDR2: MNHEY and SVGAGI. The CDR3 loop is CASNQGLNNSPLHF.

The genes are TRBV20-1 and TRBJ2-5. The CDR3 covers 12 residues. Germline V lookup: CDR1 DFQATT, CDR2 SNEGSKA (reference sequence). CDR3 sequence reads: CSAREQEETQYF.